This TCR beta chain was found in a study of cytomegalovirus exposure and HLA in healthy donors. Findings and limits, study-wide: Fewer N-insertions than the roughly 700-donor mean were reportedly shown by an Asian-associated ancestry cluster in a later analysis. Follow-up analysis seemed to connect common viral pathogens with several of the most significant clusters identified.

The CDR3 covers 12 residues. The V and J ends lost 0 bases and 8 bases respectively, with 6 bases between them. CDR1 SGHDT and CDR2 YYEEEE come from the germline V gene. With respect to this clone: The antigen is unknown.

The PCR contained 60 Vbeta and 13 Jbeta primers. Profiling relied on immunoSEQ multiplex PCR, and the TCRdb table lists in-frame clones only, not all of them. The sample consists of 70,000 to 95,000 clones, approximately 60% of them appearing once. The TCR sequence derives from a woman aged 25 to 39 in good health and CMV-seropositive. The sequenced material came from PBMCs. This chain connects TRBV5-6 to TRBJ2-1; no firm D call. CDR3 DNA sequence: TGTGCCAGCAGCTTGGGCGTAGATGAGCAGTTCTTC. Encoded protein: CASSLGVDEQFF.